The 28 T cell receptor beta chains given below trace back to one sample, sequenced in a study of shared clonotypes between healthy human individuals. The method was immunoSEQ multiplex PCR; TCRdb's version includes in-frame clones alone and lacks a portion of them. This table holds about 2 million clones, approximately 94% found once. CD45RO negativity and positive selection for CCR7 defined naive CD8 cells, a population that excluded terminally differentiated effector memory CD45RA+ cells. Material: naive CD8+ T cells sorted from blood. These receptors were collected from a man aged 18 to 30 in good health.

The rearrangement joins TRBV27 to TRBJ2-7; 9 bases are a match to TRBD1. With V trimmed by 8 bases and J by 2 bases, 4 bases remained unmatched. The CDR3 sequence is 13 residues long. Germline CDR1 reads MNHEY; CDR2 reads SMNVEV (reference sequence). CDR3 loop: CASGGQGTYEQYF. Here the CDR3 DNA reads TGTGCCAGCGGCGGACAGGGGACCTACGAGCAGTACTTC.

The J gene is TRBJ2-7, the V gene TRBV5-8; TRBD2 is a possible D gene (7 bases). The V end lost 0 bases, the J end lost 3 bases, and 16 bases lay between the germline ends. Germline V CDR1 and CDR2: SGHTS, YDEGEE. The CDR3 loop spans 16 amino acids. As DNA, the CDR3 is TGTGCCAGCAGCTTGGCCCTTGCGGGGGCCTACTACGAGCAGTACTTC. It yields the protein CASSLALAGAYYEQYF.

The chain recombines TRBV9 with TRBJ1-1, with unresolved D. The CDR3 has 13 residues. V lost 4 bases to trimming and J lost 4 bases, with 11 bases between them. CDR1 and CDR2 from the germline V gene are SGDLS and YYNGEE. As DNA, the CDR3 is TGTGCCAGCAGCTCCCGTGTGGGCACTGAAGCTTTCTTT. Translating it yields CASSSRVGTEAFF.

The chain employs TRBV6-5 and TRBJ2-2; D unresolved. V lost 0 bases and J lost 6, with 8 bases in between. This CDR3 contains 14 residues. Germline V lookup: CDR1 MNHEY, CDR2 SVGAGI. The CDR3 DNA reads as TGTGCCAGCAGTTACTCCGGGCCAGCCGGGGAGCTGTTTTTT. This translates into CASSYSGPAGELFF.

V gene TRBV7-9 combines with J gene TRBJ1-1, with D perhaps TRBD1 (6 bases). Germline V gene lookup returns CDR1 SEHNR and CDR2 FQNEAQ (reference sequence). The CDR3 spans 12 residues. With 5 bases removed from V and 7 bases from J, the gap between germline ends came to 11 bases. The CDR3 coding sequence is TGTGCCAGCAGCCACATGGACAGTGAAGCTTTCTTT. It specifies CASSHMDSEAFF.

This sequence joins TRBV6-1 and TRBJ2-1; TRBD2 matches 7 bases. Per germline, CDR1 MNHNS and CDR2 SASEGT. This CDR3 has 14 amino acids. Trimming took 9 bases from V and 3 from J; bases not matched to a gene: 8. This chain's CDR3 is CASWEGEYYNEQFF. The CDR3, as DNA: TGTGCCAGTTGGGAGGGCGAATACTACAATGAGCAGTTCTTC.

V usage is TRBV10-2 and J usage is TRBJ1-1, with D possibly TRBD1 on 5 matching bases. The ends were cut back, 0 bases at V and 4 bases at J, with 9 bases in the middle. The length of the CDR3 is 14 residues. Germline assignment: CDR1 WSHSY and CDR2 SAAADI. The CDR3, as DNA: TGCGCCAGCAGTGAGTCGGAAAGGGGCACTGAAGCTTTCTTT. Residues: CASSESERGTEAFF.

The rearrangement uses TRBV7-8 and TRBJ1-5; D not certain. The CDR3 runs to 17 residues. Deletions cut 4 bases from V and 2 bases from J, with 18 bases between. Germline lookup yields CDR1 SGHVS and CDR2 FQNEAQ. The chain's CDR3 is CASSSNRESVGNQPQHF. The CDR3 DNA follows: TGTGCCAGCAGCTCTAACCGGGAATCGGTTGGCAATCAGCCCCAGCATTTT.

V usage is TRBV25-1 and J usage is TRBJ2-5; D may be TRBD2 (7 bases). Germline assignment: CDR1 MGHDK and CDR2 SYGVNS. V lost 3 bases and J 2 bases, leaving 13 bases between the germline ends. The CDR3 runs to 15 residues. The CDR3 nucleotides are TGTGCCAGCAGTGAGGGGGGGCGGCAGCAAGAGACCCAGTACTTC. It translates to CASSEGGRQQETQYF.

The chain is built from TRBV6-5 and TRBJ1-1, with D unresolved. This CDR3 has 13 residues. The V gene's germline CDR1 is MNHEY and CDR2 SVGAGI. Trimming shortened V by 2 bases and J by 6 bases, and 10 bases separated the two germline ends. CDR3 sequence reads: CASSYPGNPEAFF. CDR3 bases: TGTGCCAGCAGTTACCCGGGGAATCCTGAAGCTTTCTTT.

The rearrangement joins TRBV5-5 to TRBJ2-5, with TRBD2 matching over 11 bases. The germline V gene encodes CDR1 SGHKS and CDR2 YYEKEE (reference sequence). V lost 0 bases and J lost 5; bases outside the gene matches: 6. The CDR3 extends over 16 amino acids. CDR3 sequence (DNA): TGTGCCAGCAGCTTGGTACTAGCGGGGGTCCGGGAGACCCAGTACTTC. Translating gives CASSLVLAGVRETQYF.

This chain joins TRBV5-4 and TRBJ1-6; D is possibly TRBD1 (6 bases). CDR1 SGHNT and CDR2 YYREEE come from the germline V gene (reference sequence). V dropped 0 bases and J dropped 7 bases, with 11 bases sitting between them. CDR3 length: 15 residues. The CDR3 coding sequence is TGTGCCAGCAGCTTGGGGATGCAGGGGAATTCACCCCTCCACTTT. Its protein product is CASSLGMQGNSPLHF. Drawing the rest from reference TRBV5-4 and TRBJ1-6, the complete variable domain is ETGVTQSPTHLIKTRGQQVTLRCSSQSGHNTVSWYQQALGQGPQFIFQYYREEENGRGNFPPRFSGLQFPNYSSELNVNALELDDSALYLCASSLGMQGNSPLHFGNGTRLTVT.

This clone was detected only once. The rearrangement joins TRBV7-9 to TRBJ2-1; TRBD1 agrees at 7 bases. CDR1 is SEHNR, CDR2 FQNEAQ, per germline (reference sequence). Germline trimming cut 5 bases from V and 2 bases from J; bases unmatched to any gene: 6. The CDR3 covers 15 residues. The CDR3 DNA reads as TGTGCCAGCAGCGACACAGGGGACCCCTACAATGAGCAGTTCTTC. This encodes CASSDTGDPYNEQFF.

J is TRBJ2-2 and V is TRBV5-6; perhaps TRBD1 as D (5 bases). The CDR3 has 17 residues. Germline V lookup: CDR1 SGHDT, CDR2 YYEEEE. Trimming removed 2 bases at V and 3 bases at J, with 17 bases between. The CDR3 DNA sequence: TGTGCCAGCAGCTTTAGCTTGGCAGGGTGGGACACCGGGGAGCTGTTTTTT. It specifies CASSFSLAGWDTGELFF.

V usage is TRBV28 and J usage is TRBJ1-6, with a tentative D call TRBD1 (6 bases). The CDR3 loop spans 13 amino acids. Per the germline V gene, CDR1 is MDHEN and CDR2 is SYDVKM. Trimming cost V 8 bases and J 9 bases, with 14 bases left between them. The CDR3 DNA is TGTGCCAGCCGGGACACCCCTCGTTCACCCCTCCACTTT. Translation: CASRDTPRSPLHF.

The chain uses TRBV28 and TRBJ2-1, with D unresolved. Trimming shortened V by 5 bases and J by 15 bases, and 17 bases separated the two germline ends. In germline, CDR1 is MDHEN, CDR2 SYDVKM. The CDR3 sequence is 12 residues long. The CDR3 reads CASSNWPGSGFF. The CDR3 DNA reads TGTGCCAGCAGTAACTGGCCAGGTTCCGGGTTCTTC.

CDR3 region: CASSDDSGVAGELFF. In DNA form, the CDR3 reads TGTGCCAGCAGCGACGACAGTGGGGTCGCCGGGGAGCTGTTTTTT. The chain links TRBV9 to TRBJ2-2; TRBD1 might be the D (5 bases). Germline V CDR1 and CDR2: SGDLS, YYNGEE. The CDR3 is 15 amino acids. V lost 3 bases, J lost 6 bases, and 15 bases lay in between.

This clone has a handful of counts. This rearrangement joins TRBV6-5 to TRBJ1-2; the match to TRBD1 covers 10 bases. Unmatched junction bases numbered 11, after V lost 4 bases and J lost 6 bases. The CDR3 extends over 16 amino acids. Germline V gene sequence: CDR1 MNHEY, CDR2 SVGAGI. The CDR3 DNA reads as TGTGCCAGCAGTTCCACACACACCGGGACAGGGGATGGCTACACCTTC. Translated: CASSSTHTGTGDGYTF.

Concerning this clone: Additional DNA sequences in this sample encode the identical CDR3. The gene calls are TRBV10-3 and TRBJ2-5; TRBD1 aligns across 8 bases. V lost 3 bases and J lost 4; bases outside the gene matches: 7. Germline-derived CDR1 and CDR2 are ENHRY and SYGVKD. This CDR3 has 15 residues. This CDR3 reads CAISDLAGGSETQYF. CDR3 sequence (DNA): TGTGCCATCAGTGATTTGGCAGGGGGCTCAGAGACCCAGTACTTC.

As to this clone: Additional DNA sequences in this sample encode the identical CDR3. The chain has TRBV27 and TRBJ1-1; 7 nucleotides match TRBD1. This CDR3 has 13 residues. The trim removed 6 bases at V and 3 bases at J, leaving 4 bases unmatched. Per the germline V gene, CDR1 is MNHEY and CDR2 is SMNVEV (reference sequence). DNA for the CDR3: TGTGCCAGCAGCTTGCAGGGGGACACTGAAGCTTTCTTT. Translated, it gives CASSLQGDTEAFF.

The genes are TRBV7-9 and TRBJ2-5; D not resolved. The ends were cut back, 7 bases at V and 1 base at J, with 16 bases in the middle. Looked up from germline, CDR1 is SEHNR and CDR2 is FQNEAQ (reference sequence). This CDR3 is built from 15 residues. The CDR3 spells CASTDTFSLQETQYF. The CDR3 DNA reads TGTGCCAGCACTGACACATTTTCACTCCAAGAGACCCAGTACTTC.

This rearrangement joins TRBV4-3 to TRBJ2-1; no definite D call. The V end was cut by 4 bases, the J end by 6 bases, with 10 bases between. The CDR3 is 13 amino acids. The germline CDR1 and CDR2 sequences are LGHNA and YSLEER. This CDR3 reads CASSPLVGNEQFF. The CDR3 nucleotides read TGCGCCAGCAGCCCCCTGGTTGGCAATGAGCAGTTCTTC.

The gene calls are TRBV13 and TRBJ1-2, with no clear D. The germline V gene encodes CDR1 PRHDT and CDR2 FYEKMQ (reference sequence). The V end lost 5 bases, the J end lost 8 bases, and 15 bases lay between the germline ends. The length of the CDR3 is 13 residues. CDR3 loop: CASSVKGVRGYTF. In DNA, the CDR3 is TGTGCCAGCAGCGTGAAGGGTGTTCGCGGCTACACCTTC.

The CDR3 coding sequence is TGTGCCAGCAATGGACTAGCGGCTAGCACAGATACGCAGTATTTT. Translating it yields CASNGLAASTDTQYF. The chain carries TRBV2 and TRBJ2-3; the match to TRBD2 covers 10 bases. The CDR3 is made up of 15 amino acids. The V gene end was trimmed by 7 bases and the J gene end by 0 bases; junction bases not matched to a gene: 4. Germline V CDR1 and CDR2: SNHLY, FYNNEI.

The chain is built from TRBV7-9 and TRBJ1-4, with a tentative D call TRBD1 (5 bases). Germline CDR1 SEHNR, CDR2 FQNEAQ (reference sequence). This CDR3 has 14 residues. Trimming removed 8 bases at V and 5 bases at J, with 15 bases between. The CDR3, as DNA: TGTGCCAGCGCTCCGGGGGGAACAAATGAAAAACTGTTTTTT. Its protein product is CASAPGGTNEKLFF.

This clone occurred once. This rearrangement joins TRBV5-5 to TRBJ2-7, with TRBD1 as a possible D gene (5 bases). The CDR3 sequence is 19 residues long. CDR1 and CDR2 from the germline V gene are SGHKS and YYEKEE (reference sequence). The ends were cut back, 3 bases at V and 5 bases at J, with 30 bases in the middle. The CDR3 bases are TGTGCCAGCAGCTCTTCGACAGCTCTACTCCCCGTAGGGTATGACGAGCAGTACTTC. Its translation is CASSSSTALLPVGYDEQYF.

V gene TRBV10-3 combines with J gene TRBJ2-7; the match to TRBD1 covers 10 bases. J lost 0 bases, V lost 4 bases, and 6 bases had no gene match. The CDR3 runs 16 residues. Germline V CDR1 and CDR2: ENHRY, SYGVKD. The CDR3 loop is CAISGGQGSVSYEQYF. CDR3 DNA sequence: TGTGCCATCAGTGGGGGACAGGGGTCCGTCTCCTACGAGCAGTACTTC.

With regard to this clone: Other DNA sequences in this specimen translate into the identical CDR3. This chain links TRBV28 with TRBJ1-4, with D possibly matching TRBD1 (5 bases). Trimming took off 2 bases at V and 8 bases at J, with 12 bases between the two ends. The CDR3 contains 14 residues. CDR1 and CDR2 from the germline V gene are MDHEN and SYDVKM. CDR3 loop: CASSLRGLGEKLFF. CDR3 bases: TGTGCCAGCAGTTTAAGGGGACTTGGGGAAAAACTGTTTTTT.